This paragraph reports one T cell receptor (beta chain). The sample belongs to a study of blood T cell repertoires in COVID-19. The wider study: Nucleic acid was either cDNA or gDNA, and it came from T cells, B-cell-depleted T cells, or PBMCs.

Germline CDR1 and CDR2: SGHAT and FQNNGV. The J segment lost 0 bases and the V segment lost 5 bases, leaving 3 bases of the junction unmatched. CDR3 length: 16 residues. Using immunoSEQ multiplex PCR, the repertoire was profiled, and TCRdb retains in-frame clones only, with some absent. Among 200,000 to 300,000 clones, about 90% were seen once, and the ten largest hold approximately 2.2%. Sequencing was carried out using peripheral blood. The origin of this receptor is a woman between 45 and 65 years old with acute or convalescent COVID-19. The chain links TRBV11-2 to TRBJ2-3, with 12 positions matching TRBD2. This chain's CDR3 is CASSPGLAGSTDTQYF. For the CDR3, the DNA is TGTGCCAGCAGCCCCGGACTAGCGGGAAGCACAGATACGCAGTATTTT.